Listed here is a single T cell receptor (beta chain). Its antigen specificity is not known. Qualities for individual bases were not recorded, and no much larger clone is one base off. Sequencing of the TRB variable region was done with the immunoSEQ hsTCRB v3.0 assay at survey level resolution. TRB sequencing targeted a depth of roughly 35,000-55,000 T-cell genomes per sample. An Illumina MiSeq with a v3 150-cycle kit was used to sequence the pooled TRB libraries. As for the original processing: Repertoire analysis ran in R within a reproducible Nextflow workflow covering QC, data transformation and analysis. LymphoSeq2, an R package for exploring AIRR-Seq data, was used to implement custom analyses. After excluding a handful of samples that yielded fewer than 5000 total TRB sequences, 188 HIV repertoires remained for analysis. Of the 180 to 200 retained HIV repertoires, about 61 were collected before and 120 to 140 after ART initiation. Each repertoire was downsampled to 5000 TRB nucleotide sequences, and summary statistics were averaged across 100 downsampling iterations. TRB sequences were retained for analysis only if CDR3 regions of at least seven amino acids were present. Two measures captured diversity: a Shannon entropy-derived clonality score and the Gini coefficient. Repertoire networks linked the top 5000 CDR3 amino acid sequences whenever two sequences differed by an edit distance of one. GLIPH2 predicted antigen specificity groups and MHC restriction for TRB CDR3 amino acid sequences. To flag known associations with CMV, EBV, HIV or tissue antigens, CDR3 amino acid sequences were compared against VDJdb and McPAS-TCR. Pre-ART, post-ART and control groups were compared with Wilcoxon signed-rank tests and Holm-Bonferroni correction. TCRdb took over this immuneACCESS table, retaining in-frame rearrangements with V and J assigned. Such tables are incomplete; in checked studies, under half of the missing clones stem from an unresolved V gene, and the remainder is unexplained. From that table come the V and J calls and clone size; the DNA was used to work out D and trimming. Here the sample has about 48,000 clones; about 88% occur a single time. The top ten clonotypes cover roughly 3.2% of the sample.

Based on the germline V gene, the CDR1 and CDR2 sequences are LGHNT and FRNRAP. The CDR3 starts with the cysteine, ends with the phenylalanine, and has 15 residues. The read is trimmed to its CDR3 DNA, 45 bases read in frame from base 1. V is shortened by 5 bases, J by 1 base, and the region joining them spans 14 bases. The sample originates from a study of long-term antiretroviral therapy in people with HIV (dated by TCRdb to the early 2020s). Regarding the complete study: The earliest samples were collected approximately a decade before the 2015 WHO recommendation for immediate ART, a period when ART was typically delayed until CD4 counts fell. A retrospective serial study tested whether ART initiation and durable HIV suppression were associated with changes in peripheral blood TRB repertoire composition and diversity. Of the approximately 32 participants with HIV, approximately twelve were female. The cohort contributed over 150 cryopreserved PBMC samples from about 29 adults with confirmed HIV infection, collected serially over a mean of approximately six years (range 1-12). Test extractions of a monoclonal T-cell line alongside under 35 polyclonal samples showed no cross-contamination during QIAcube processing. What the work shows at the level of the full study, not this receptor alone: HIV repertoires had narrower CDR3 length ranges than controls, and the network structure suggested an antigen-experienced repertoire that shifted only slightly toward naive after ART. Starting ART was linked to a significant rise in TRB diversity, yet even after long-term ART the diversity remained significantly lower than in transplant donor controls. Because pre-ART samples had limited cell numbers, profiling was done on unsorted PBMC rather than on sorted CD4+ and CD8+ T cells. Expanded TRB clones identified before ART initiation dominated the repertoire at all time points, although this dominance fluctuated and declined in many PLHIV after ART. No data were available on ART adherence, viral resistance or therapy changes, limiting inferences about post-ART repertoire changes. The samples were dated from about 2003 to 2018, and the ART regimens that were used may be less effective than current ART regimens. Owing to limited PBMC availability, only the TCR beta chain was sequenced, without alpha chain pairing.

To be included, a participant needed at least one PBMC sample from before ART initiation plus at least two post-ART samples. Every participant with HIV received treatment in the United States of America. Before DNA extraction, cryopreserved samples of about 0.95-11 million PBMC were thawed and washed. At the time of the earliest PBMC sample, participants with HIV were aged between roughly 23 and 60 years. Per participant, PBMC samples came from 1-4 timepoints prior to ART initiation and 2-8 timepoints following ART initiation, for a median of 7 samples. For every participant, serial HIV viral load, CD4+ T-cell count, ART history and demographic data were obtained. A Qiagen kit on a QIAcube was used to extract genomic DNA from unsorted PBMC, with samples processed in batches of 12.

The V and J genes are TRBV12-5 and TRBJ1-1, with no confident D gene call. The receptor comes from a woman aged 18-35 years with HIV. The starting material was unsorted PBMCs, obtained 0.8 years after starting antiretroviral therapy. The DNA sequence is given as TGTGCTAGTGGTGAGGGCCGAGAGGGGAACACTGAAGCTTTCTTT. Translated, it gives CASGEGREGNTEAFF. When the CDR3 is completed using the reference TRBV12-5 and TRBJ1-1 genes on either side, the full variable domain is DARVTQTPRHKVTEMGQEVTMRCQPILGHNTVFWYRQTMMQGLELLAYFRNRAPLDDSGMPKDRFSAEMPDATLATLKIQPSEPRDSAVYFCASGEGREGNTEAFFGQGTRLTVV.